These T cell receptor beta chains were read from a single sample in a study of cytomegalovirus exposure and HLA in healthy donors. Produced via immunoSEQ multiplex PCR; TCRdb's table is partial and in-frame only. The sample lists about 160,000 clones, 70% to 90% occurring once. The sample was PBMCs. The receptor set was obtained from a woman between 25 and 40 years old in good health and CMV-seropositive. The CDR3 runs from the conserved cysteine through the conserved F or W. A D gene is named only where the DNA matches it firmly. Clone size is stated in some rows and not others, as once, few, many or a class when expanded.

TRBJ1-2,TRBD1,NA,TRBV4-1,CASRQGVTHGYTF,TGCGCCAGCAGGCAGGGGGTTACGCATGGCTACACCTTC
TRBJ1-5,NA,NA,TRBV6-5,CASSFSGFNQPQHF,TGTGCCAGCAGTTTTTCGGGTTTCAATCAGCCCCAGCATTTT
TRBJ1-1,NA,NA,TRBV6-5,CASIRDTWNTEAFF,TGTGCCAGCATCCGGGACACTTGGAACACTGAAGCTTTCTTT
TRBJ2-5,NA,NA,TRBV7-8,CASSLEYSGGGRETQYF,TGTGCCAGCAGCTTAGAATACAGTGGAGGGGGCAGGGAGACCCAGTACTTC
TRBJ2-5,NA,NA,TRBV5-1,CASSLGSTIQETQYF,TGCGCCAGCAGCTTGGGATCGACTATTCAAGAGACTCAGTACTTC
TRBJ1-3,TRBD1,few,TRBV4-1,CASSPRTGTTGNTIYF,TGCGCCAGCAGCCCCCGGACAGGCACTACTGGAAACACCATATATTTT
TRBJ2-3,NA,NA,TRBV2,CASSRPWEDTDTQYF,TGTGCCAGCAGCCGACCCTGGGAGGACACAGATACGCAGTATTTT
TRBJ1-4,NA,NA,TRBV20-1,CSASTAGKLFF,TGCAGTGCTAGCACCGCGGGAAAACTGTTTTTT
TRBJ1-1,NA,NA,TRBV29-1,CSVSRSSLEATEAFF,TGCAGCGTTTCCCGTTCCTCGTTAGAGGCCACTGAAGCTTTCTTT
TRBJ1-1,NA,few,TRBV7-9,CASSLIGGFTEAFF,TGTGCCAGCAGCTTAATCGGGGGGTTCACTGAAGCTTTCTTT
TRBJ1-1,NA,NA,TRBV5-1,CASSAGSSGTEAFF,TGCGCCAGCAGCGCAGGGTCATCGGGCACTGAAGCTTTCTTT
TRBJ2-7,TRBD2,NA,TRBV5-4,CASSDKRGTNYEQYF,TGTGCCAGCAGCGACAAGCGGGGGACCAACTACGAGCAGTACTTC
TRBJ1-1,NA,NA,TRBV27,CASSLARGATEAFF,TGTGCCAGCAGTTTGGCCAGGGGTGCGACTGAAGCTTTCTTT
TRBJ1-1,NA,NA,TRBV7-9,CASSFAGMNTEAFF,TGTGCCAGCAGCTTCGCAGGAATGAACACTGAAGCTTTCTTT
TRBJ1-6,NA,NA,TRBV7-2,CASSLRMRSPLHF,TGTGCCAGCAGCTTAAGGATGAGGTCACCCCTCCACTTT
TRBJ1-3,NA,NA,TRBV5-1,CASSLYGGNTIYF,TGCGCCAGCAGCTTATACGGGGGAAACACCATATATTTT
TRBJ2-7,NA,NA,TRBV25-1,CASSEGTFHYEQYF,TGTGCCAGCAGCGAGGGGACTTTCCACTACGAGCAGTACTTC
TRBJ2-7,NA,NA,TRBV6-5,CASHSGGPTYEQYF,TGTGCCAGCCATTCCGGGGGACCTACCTACGAGCAGTACTTC
TRBJ1-3,TRBD1,NA,TRBV19,CASSITGTGNGNTIYF,TGTGCCAGTAGTATTACCGGGACAGGGAACGGAAACACCATATATTTT
TRBJ2-5,NA,NA,TRBV7-9,CASSLRSAGAQETQYF,TGTGCCAGCAGCTTACGGTCCGCGGGGGCACAAGAGACCCAGTACTTC
TRBJ1-2,TRBD1,NA,TRBV7-2,CASSRDRRSGYTF,TGTGCCAGCAGCCGGGACAGGCGAAGTGGCTACACCTTC
TRBJ2-7,TRBD1,once,TRBV2,CASTYRTGPYEQYF,TGTGCCAGTACATATAGGACAGGCCCCTACGAGCAGTACTTC
TRBJ2-7,NA,NA,TRBV11-2,CASSPTLSGEQYF,TGTGCCAGCAGCCCAACCCTATCGGGAGAGCAGTACTTC
TRBJ2-1,TRBD2,NA,TRBV9,CASSVATGVSGRGEQFF,TGTGCCAGCAGCGTAGCTACCGGAGTTAGCGGGCGGGGTGAGCAGTTCTTC
TRBJ1-3,NA,NA,TRBV28,CASSSPGAGNTIYF,TGTGCCAGCAGTTCCCCGGGGGCTGGAAACACCATATATTTT
TRBJ2-7,TRBD1,NA,TRBV6-6,CASRWGTGAYEQYF,TGTGCCAGCCGGTGGGGGACAGGAGCCTACGAGCAGTACTTC
TRBJ2-3,NA,NA,TRBV10-3,CAISGGRGITDTQYF,TGTGCCATCAGTGGAGGACGGGGAATCACAGATACGCAGTATTTT
TRBJ2-7,NA,NA,TRBV30,CAWSRQPAGEQYF,TGTGCCTGGAGTAGACAGCCTGCGGGGGAGCAGTACTTC
TRBJ1-3,TRBD1,NA,TRBV4-1,CASSRTQGIGNTIYF,TGCGCCAGCAGCCGAACACAGGGGATTGGAAACACCATATATTTT
TRBJ1-2,NA,NA,TRBV7-9,CASSLRGNYGYTF,TGTGCCAGCAGCTTACGGGGAAACTATGGCTACACCTTC
TRBJ2-7,NA,few,TRBV18,CASSPDQAGVGPYEQYF,TGTGCCAGCTCACCCGATCAGGCAGGGGTCGGCCCCTACGAGCAGTACTTC
TRBJ1-5,TRBD1,few,TRBV5-8,CASSPGQGASYSNQPQHF,TGTGCCAGCAGCCCGGGGCAGGGGGCCTCGTATAGCAATCAGCCCCAGCATTTT
TRBJ2-3,TRBD2,few,TRBV7-2,CASSWRAGVSTDTQYF,TGTGCCAGCAGCTGGCGGGCGGGGGTAAGCACAGATACGCAGTATTTT
TRBJ1-6,NA,NA,TRBV2,CASNKERGSPLHF,TGTGCCAGCAATAAGGAACGGGGTTCACCCCTCCACTTT
TRBJ1-4,NA,NA,TRBV6-1,CASSRGKDEKLFF,TGTGCCAGCAGTCGAGGGAAGGATGAAAAACTGTTTTTT
TRBJ1-6,TRBD1,few,TRBV6-1,CASSRDRGISPLHF,TGTGCCAGCAGTCGTGACAGGGGTATTTCACCCCTCCACTTT
TRBJ2-2,NA,NA,TRBV4-1,CASSQKKEGDIGELFF,TGCGCCAGCAGCCAAAAAAAGGAAGGGGATATCGGGGAGCTGTTTTTT
TRBJ2-7,TRBD1,NA,TRBV28,CASSLQGASPYYEQYF,TGTGCCAGCAGTTTACAGGGGGCTAGTCCCTACTACGAGCAGTACTTC
TRBJ1-2,TRBD1,NA,TRBV15,CATSRDLRGTDNYGYTF,TGTGCCACCAGCAGAGACCTCCGAGGGACAGATAACTATGGCTACACCTTC
TRBJ1-6,TRBD1,once,TRBV7-9,CASRVWTGTGGVSPLHF,TGTGCCAGCAGAGTCTGGACGGGGACAGGGGGCGTTTCACCCCTCCACTTT